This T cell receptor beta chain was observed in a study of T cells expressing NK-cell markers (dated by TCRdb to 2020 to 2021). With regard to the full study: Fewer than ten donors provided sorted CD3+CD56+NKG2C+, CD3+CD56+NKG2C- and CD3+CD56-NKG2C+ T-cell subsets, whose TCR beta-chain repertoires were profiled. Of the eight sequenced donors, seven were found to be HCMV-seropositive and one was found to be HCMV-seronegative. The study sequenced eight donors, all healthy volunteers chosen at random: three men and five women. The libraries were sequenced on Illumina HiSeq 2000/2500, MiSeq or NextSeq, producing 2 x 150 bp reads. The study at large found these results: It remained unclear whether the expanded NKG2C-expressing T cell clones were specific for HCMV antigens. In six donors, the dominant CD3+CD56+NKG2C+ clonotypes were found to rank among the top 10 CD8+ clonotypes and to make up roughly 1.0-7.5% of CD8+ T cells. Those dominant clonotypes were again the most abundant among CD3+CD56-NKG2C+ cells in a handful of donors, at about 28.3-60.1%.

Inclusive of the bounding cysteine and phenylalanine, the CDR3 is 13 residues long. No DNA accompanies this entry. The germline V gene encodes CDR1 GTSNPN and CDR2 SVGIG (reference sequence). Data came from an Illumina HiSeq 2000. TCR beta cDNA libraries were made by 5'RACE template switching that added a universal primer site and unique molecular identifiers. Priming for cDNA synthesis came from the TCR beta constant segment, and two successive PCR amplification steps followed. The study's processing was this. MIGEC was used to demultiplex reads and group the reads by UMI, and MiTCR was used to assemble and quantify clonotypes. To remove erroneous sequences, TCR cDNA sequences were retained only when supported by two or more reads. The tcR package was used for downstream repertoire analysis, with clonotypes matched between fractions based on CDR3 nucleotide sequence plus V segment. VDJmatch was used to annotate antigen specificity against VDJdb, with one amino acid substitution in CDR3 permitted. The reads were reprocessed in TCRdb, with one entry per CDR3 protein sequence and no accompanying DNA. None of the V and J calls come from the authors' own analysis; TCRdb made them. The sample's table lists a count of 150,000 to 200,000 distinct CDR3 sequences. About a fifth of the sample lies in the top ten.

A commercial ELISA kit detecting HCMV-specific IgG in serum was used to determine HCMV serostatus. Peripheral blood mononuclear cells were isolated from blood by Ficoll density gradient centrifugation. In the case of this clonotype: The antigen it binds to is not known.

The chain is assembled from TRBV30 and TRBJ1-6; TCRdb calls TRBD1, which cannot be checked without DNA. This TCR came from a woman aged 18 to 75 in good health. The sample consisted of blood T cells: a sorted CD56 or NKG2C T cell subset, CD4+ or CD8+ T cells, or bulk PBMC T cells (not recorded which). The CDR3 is CAWLGNPGSPLHF.